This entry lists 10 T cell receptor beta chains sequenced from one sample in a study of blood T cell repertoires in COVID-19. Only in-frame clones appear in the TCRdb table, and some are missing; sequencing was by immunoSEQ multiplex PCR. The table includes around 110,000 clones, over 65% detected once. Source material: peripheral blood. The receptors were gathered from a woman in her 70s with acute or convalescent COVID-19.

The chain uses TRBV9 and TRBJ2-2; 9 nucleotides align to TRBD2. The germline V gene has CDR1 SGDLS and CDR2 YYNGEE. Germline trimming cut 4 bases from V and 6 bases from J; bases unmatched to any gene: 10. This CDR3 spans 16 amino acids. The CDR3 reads CASSPRLAGGAGELFF. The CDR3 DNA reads TGTGCCAGCAGCCCAAGACTTGCGGGGGGGGCCGGGGAGCTGTTTTTT.

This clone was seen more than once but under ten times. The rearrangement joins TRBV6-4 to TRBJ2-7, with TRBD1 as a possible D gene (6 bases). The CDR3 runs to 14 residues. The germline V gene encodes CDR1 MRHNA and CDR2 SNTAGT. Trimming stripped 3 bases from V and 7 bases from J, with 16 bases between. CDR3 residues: CASSETDRIKEQYV. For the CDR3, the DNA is TGTGCCAGCAGTGAGACGGACAGAATCAAAGAGCAGTACGTC.

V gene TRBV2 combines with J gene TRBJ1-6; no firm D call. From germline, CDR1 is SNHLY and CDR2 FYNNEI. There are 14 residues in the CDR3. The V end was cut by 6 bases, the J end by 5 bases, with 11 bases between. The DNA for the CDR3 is TGTGCCAGCAGGGGAGTATTCAATAATTCACCCCTCCACTTT. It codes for CASRGVFNNSPLHF.

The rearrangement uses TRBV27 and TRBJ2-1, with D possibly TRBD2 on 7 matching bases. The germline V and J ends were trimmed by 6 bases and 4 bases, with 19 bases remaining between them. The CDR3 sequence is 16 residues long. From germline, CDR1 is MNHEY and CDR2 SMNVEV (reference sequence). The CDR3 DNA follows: TGTGCCAGCAGCCCCTACATAGGGGGGGGTTACAATGAGCAGTTCTTC. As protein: CASSPYIGGGYNEQFF.

As DNA, the CDR3 is TGTGCCAGCAGCTCCCGACAGGGCGGGAATCAGCCCCAGCATTTT. This translates into CASSSRQGGNQPQHF. V and J are TRBV7-2 and TRBJ1-5; TRBD1 matches at 7 bases. This CDR3 has 15 residues. The V segment lost 4 bases and the J segment 4 bases; nucleotides outside the gene matches: 7. Germline V gives CDR1 SGHTA, CDR2 FQGNSA.

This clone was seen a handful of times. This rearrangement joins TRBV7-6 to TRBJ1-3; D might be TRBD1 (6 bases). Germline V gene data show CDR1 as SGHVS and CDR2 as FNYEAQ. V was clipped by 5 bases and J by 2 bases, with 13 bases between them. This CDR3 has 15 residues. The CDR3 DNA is TGTGCCAGCAGCCCGGACAGTAGCGCTGGAAACACCATATATTTT. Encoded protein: CASSPDSSAGNTIYF.

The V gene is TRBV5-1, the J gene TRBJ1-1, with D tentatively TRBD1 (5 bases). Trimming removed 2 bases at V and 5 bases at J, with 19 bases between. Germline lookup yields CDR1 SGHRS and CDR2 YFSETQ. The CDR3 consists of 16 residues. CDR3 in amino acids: CASSFDVTPGKTEAFF. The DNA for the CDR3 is TGCGCCAGCAGCTTCGACGTGACTCCAGGGAAAACTGAAGCTTTCTTT.

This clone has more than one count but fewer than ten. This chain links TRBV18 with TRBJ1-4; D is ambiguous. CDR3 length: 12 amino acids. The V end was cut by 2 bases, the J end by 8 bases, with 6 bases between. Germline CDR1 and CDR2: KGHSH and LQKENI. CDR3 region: CASSPNGEKLFF. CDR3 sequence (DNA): TGTGCCAGCTCACCAAACGGGGAAAAACTGTTTTTT.

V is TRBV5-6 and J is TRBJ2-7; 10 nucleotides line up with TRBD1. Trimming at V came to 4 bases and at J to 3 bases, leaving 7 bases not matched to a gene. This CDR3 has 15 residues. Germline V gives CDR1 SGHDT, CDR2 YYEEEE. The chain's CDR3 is CASSRRTGGGYEQYV. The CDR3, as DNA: TGTGCCAGCAGCCGAAGGACAGGGGGAGGCTACGAGCAGTACGTC.

CDR3 protein: CASSHRTSGGAGYNEQFF. The DNA for the CDR3 is TGTGCCAGCTCACATAGGACTAGCGGGGGGGCCGGATACAATGAGCAGTTCTTC. The rearrangement joins TRBV18 to TRBJ2-1; 15 bases align to TRBD2. The CDR3 is made up of 18 amino acids. Looked up from germline, CDR1 is KGHSH and CDR2 is LQKENI. The V segment lost 4 bases and the J segment 4 bases; nucleotides outside the gene matches: 8.